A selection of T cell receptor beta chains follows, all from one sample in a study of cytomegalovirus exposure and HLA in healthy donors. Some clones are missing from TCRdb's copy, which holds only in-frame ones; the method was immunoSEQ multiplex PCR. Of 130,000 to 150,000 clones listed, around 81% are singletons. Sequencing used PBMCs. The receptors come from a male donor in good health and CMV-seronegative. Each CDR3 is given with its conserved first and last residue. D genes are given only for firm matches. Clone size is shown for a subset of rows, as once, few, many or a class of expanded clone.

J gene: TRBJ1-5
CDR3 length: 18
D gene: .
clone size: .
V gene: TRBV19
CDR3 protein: CASSIWGNRETYNQPQHF
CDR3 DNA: TGTGCCAGTAGTATTTGGGGGAACAGGGAAACGTACAATCAGCCCCAGCATTTT

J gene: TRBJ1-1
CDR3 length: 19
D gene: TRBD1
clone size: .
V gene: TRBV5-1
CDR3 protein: CASSLESYDGTGGNTEAFF
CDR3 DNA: TGCGCCAGCAGCTTGGAATCTTACGATGGGACAGGGGGGAACACTGAAGCTTTCTTT

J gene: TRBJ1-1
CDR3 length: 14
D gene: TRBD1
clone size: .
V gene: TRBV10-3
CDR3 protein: CATEDRNVNTEAFF
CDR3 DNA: TGTGCCACGGAGGACAGGAATGTAAACACTGAAGCTTTCTTT

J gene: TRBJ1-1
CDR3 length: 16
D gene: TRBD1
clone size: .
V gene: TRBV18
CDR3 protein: CASSLRTGSGLTEAFF
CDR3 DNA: TGTGCCAGCTCACTACGGACAGGGTCTGGGTTAACTGAAGCTTTCTTT

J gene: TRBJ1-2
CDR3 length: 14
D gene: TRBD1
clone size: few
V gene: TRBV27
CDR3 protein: CASRPGQGRNGYTF
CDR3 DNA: TGTGCCAGCAGGCCGGGACAGGGACGTAATGGCTACACCTTC

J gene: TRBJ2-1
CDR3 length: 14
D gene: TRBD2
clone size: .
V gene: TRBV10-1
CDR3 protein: CASSPSVASGEQFF
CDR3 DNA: TGCGCCAGCAGTCCCTCGGTGGCTAGCGGTGAGCAGTTCTTC

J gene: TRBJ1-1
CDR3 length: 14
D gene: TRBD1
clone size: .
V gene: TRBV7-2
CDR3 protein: CASSLTTGGGEAFF
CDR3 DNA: TGTGCCAGCAGCCTCACGACAGGGGGCGGTGAAGCTTTCTTT

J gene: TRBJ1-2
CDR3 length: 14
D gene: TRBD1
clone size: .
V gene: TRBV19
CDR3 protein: CASSARTGPYGYTF
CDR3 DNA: TGTGCCAGTAGTGCCCGGACAGGACCTTATGGCTACACCTTC

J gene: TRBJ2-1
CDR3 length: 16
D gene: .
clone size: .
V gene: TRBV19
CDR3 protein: CASSISGQGPYNEQFF
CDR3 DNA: TGTGCCAGTAGTATAAGTGGGCAGGGGCCGTACAATGAGCAGTTCTTC

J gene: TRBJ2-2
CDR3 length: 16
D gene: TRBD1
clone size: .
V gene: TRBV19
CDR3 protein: CASSIGTGGGTGELFF
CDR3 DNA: TGTGCCAGTAGTATCGGGACAGGGGGCGGAACCGGGGAGCTGTTTTTT

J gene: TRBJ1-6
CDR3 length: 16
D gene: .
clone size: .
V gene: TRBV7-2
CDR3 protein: CASSLVLPSYNSPLHF
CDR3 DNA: TGTGCCAGCAGCTTAGTCCTCCCCTCCTATAATTCACCCCTCCACTTT

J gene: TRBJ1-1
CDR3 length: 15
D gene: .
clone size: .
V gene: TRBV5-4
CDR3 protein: CASSPDSFRVTEAFF
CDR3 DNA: TGTGCCAGCAGCCCGGACTCGTTCAGAGTCACTGAAGCTTTCTTT

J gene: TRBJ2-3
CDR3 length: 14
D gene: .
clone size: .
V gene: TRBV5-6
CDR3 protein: CASSLGGGTDTQYF
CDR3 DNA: TGTGCCAGCAGCTTGGGGGGGGGCACAGATACGCAGTATTTT

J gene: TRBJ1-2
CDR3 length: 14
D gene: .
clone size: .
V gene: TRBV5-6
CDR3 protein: CASSPGGGGYGYTF
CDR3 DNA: TGTGCCAGCAGCCCGGGGGGGGGCGGCTATGGCTACACCTTC

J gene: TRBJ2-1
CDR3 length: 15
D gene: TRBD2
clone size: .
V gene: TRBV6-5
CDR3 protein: CPSSLSRTSGDEQFF
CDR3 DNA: TGTCCCAGCAGCCTCTCCAGGACTAGCGGGGATGAGCAGTTCTTC

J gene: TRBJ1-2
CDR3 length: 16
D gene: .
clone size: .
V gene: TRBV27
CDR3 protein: CASSIKSLGAYYGYTF
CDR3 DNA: TGTGCCAGCAGTATAAAATCATTAGGGGCCTACTATGGCTACACCTTC

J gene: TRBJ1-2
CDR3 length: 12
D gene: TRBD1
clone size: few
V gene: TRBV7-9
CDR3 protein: CASGTGGCSYTF
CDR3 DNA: TGTGCCAGTGGGACAGGGGGCTGTAGCTACACCTTC

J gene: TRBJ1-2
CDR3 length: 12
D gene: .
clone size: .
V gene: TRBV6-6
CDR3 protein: CASSYESYGYTF
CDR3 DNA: TGTGCCAGCAGTTACGAGAGCTATGGCTACACCTTC

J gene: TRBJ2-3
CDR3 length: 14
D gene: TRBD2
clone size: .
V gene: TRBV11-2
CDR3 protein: CASSIGLASDTQYF
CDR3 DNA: TGTGCCAGCAGCATTGGACTAGCGTCGGATACGCAGTATTTT

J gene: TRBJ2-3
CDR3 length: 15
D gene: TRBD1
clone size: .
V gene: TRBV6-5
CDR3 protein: CASSYGQGAADTQYF
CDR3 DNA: TGTGCCAGCAGTTACGGGCAGGGGGCCGCAGATACGCAGTATTTT

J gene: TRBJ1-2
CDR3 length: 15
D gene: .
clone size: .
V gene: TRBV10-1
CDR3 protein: CASSEDREGYYGYTF
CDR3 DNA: TGCGCCAGCAGTGAGGATCGGGAGGGTTACTATGGCTACACCTTC

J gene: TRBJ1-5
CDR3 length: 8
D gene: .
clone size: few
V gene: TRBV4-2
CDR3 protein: CASSPQHF
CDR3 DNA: TGTGCCAGCAGCCCACAGCATTTT

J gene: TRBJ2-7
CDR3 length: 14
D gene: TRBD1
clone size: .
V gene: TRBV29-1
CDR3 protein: CSVRPGTATYEQYF
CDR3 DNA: TGCAGCGTTAGACCCGGGACAGCTACCTACGAGCAGTACTTC

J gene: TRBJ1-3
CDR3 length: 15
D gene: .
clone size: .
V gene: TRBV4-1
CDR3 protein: CASTPLDSSGNTIYF
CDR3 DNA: TGCGCCAGCACCCCGTTAGACAGCTCTGGAAACACCATATATTTT

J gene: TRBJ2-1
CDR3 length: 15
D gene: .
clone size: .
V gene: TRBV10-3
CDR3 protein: CAISERGGSYNEQFF
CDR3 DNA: TGTGCCATCAGTGAGCGAGGGGGTTCCTACAATGAGCAGTTCTTC

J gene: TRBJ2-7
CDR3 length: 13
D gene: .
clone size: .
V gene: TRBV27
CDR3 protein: CASSGDRWREQYF
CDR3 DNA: TGTGCCAGCAGTGGAGACAGGTGGCGCGAGCAGTACTTC

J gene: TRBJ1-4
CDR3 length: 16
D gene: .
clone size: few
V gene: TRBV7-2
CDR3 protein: CASSLIRAASDEKLFF
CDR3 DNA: TGTGCCAGCAGCCTCATCAGGGCCGCCTCAGATGAAAAACTGTTTTTT

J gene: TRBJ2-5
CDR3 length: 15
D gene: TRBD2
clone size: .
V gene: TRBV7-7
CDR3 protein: CASSDIAGGQETQYF
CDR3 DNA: TGTGCTAGCAGCGATATAGCGGGGGGACAAGAGACCCAGTACTTC

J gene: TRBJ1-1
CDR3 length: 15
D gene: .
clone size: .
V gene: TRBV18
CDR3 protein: CASSPSRGLIAEAFF
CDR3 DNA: TGTGCCAGCTCACCTTCCAGGGGCCTTATCGCTGAAGCTTTCTTT

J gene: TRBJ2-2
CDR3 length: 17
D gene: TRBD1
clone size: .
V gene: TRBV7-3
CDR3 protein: CASSSTGGYQNTGELFF
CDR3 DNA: TGTGCCAGCAGCTCCACAGGGGGCTACCAGAACACCGGGGAGCTGTTTTTT

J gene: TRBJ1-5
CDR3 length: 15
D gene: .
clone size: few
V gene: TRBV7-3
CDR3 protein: CASSLTGGAAQPQHF
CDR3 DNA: TGTGCCAGCAGCTTAACCGGGGGGGCAGCTCAGCCCCAGCATTTT

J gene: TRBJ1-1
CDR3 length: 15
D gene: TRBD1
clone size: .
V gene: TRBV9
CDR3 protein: CASSLGDRGFTEAFF
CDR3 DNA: TGTGCCAGCAGCCTAGGGGACAGGGGATTCACTGAAGCTTTCTTT

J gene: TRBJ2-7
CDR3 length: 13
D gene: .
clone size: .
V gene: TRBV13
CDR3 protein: CASSRQGLYEQYF
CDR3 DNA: TGTGCCAGCAGCAGACAGGGACTCTACGAGCAGTACTTC

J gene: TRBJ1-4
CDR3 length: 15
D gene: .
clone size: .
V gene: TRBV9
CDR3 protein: CASSQRTAFNEKLFF
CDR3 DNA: TGTGCCAGCAGCCAACGGACAGCATTTAATGAAAAACTGTTTTTT

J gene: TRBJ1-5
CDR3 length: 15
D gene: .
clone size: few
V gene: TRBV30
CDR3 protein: CAWSGGGAAGQPQHF
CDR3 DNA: TGTGCCTGGAGTGGAGGAGGGGCCGCAGGGCAGCCCCAGCATTTT

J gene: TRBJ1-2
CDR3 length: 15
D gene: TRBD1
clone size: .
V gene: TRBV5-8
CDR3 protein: CASSFGSGGNHGYTF
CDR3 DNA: TGTGCCAGCAGCTTCGGTTCAGGGGGGAATCATGGCTACACCTTC

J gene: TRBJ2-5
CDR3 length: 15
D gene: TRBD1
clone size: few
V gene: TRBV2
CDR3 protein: CASSEEGQGKETQYF
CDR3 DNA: TGTGCCAGCAGTGAAGAGGGACAGGGGAAGGAGACCCAGTACTTC

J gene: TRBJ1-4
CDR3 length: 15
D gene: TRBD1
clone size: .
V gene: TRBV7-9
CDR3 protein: CASSSHRGRYEKLFF
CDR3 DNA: TGTGCCAGCAGCTCCCACAGGGGGCGATATGAAAAACTGTTTTTT

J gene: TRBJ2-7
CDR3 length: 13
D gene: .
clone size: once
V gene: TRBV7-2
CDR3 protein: CASSLGGPYEQYF
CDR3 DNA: TGTGCCAGCAGCTTGGGAGGTCCCTACGAGCAGTACTTC

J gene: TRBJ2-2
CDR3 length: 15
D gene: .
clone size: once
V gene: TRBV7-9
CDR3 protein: CASSPSDRFTGELFF
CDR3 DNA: TGTGCCAGCAGCCCAAGTGACAGATTCACCGGGGAGCTGTTTTTT

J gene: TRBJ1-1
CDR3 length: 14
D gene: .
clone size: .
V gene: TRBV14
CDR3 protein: CASRHPGAGTEAFF
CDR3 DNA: TGTGCCAGCAGACACCCAGGGGCAGGTACTGAAGCTTTCTTT

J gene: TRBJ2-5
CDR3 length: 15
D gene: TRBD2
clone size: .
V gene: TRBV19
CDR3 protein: CASSISGGPRETQYF
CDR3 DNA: TGTGCCAGTAGTATAAGCGGGGGACCGAGGGAGACCCAGTACTTC

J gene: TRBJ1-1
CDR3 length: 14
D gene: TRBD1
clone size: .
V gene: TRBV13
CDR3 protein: CASSPGTGNTEAFF
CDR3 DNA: TGTGCCAGCAGCCCAGGGACAGGGAACACTGAAGCTTTCTTT

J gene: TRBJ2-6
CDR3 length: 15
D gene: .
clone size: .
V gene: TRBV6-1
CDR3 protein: CASSRRGSGANVLTF
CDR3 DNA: TGTGCCAGCAGTCGTCGAGGATCTGGGGCCAACGTCCTGACTTTC

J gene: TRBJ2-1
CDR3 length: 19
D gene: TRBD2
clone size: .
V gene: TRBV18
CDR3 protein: CASSPGTSGAESSYNEQFF
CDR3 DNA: TGTGCCAGCTCACCCGGGACTAGCGGGGCCGAGAGCTCCTACAATGAGCAGTTCTTC

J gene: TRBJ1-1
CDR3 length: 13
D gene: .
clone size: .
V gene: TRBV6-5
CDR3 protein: CASRDDRRTEAFF
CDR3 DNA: TGTGCCAGCAGGGATGACAGGCGCACTGAAGCTTTCTTT

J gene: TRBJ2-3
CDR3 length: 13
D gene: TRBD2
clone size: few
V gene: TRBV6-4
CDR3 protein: CASRGESTDTQYF
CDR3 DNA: TGTGCCAGCCGGGGGGAAAGCACAGATACGCAGTATTTT

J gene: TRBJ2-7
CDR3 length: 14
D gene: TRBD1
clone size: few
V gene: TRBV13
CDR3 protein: CASSDGDSPDEQYF
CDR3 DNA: TGTGCCAGCAGCGACGGGGACAGTCCCGACGAGCAGTACTTC

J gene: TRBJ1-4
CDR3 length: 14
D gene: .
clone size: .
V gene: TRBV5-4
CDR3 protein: CASSHRNRAEKLFF
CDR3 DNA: TGTGCCAGCAGCCATCGGAACAGGGCTGAAAAACTGTTTTTT

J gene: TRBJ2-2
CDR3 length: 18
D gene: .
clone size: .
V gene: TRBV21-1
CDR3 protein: CASSKEGSGRAGTGELFF
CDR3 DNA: TGTGCCAGCAGCAAAGAAGGGAGCGGGAGGGCCGGGACCGGGGAGCTGTTTTTT

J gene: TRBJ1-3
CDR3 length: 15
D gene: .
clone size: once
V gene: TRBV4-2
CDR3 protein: CASTTVGGPRDTIYF
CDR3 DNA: TGTGCCAGCACCACCGTTGGCGGGCCTCGGGACACCATATATTTT

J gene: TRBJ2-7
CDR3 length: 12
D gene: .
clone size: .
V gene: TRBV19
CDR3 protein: CASSSGFAEQYF
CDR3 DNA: TGTGCCAGTAGTAGCGGGTTTGCCGAGCAGTACTTC

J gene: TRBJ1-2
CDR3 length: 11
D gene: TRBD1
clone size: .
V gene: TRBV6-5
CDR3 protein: CASTDRASYTF
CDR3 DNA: TGTGCCAGCACGGACAGGGCTAGCTACACCTTC

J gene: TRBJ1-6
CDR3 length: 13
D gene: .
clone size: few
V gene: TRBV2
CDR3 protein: CATSQGGSSPLHF
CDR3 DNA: TGTGCCACGTCACAGGGCGGCAGTTCACCCCTCCACTTT

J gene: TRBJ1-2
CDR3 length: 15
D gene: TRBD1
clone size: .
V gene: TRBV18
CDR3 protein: CASSPTDRANYGYTF
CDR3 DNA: TGTGCCAGCTCACCAACGGACAGGGCTAACTATGGCTACACCTTC

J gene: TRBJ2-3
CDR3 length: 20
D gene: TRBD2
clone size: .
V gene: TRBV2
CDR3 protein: CASSKLMTSGTSRGWDTQYF
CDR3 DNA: TGTGCCAGCAGCAAACTAATGACTAGCGGGACATCCAGGGGGTGGGATACGCAGTATTTT